Below are 29 T cell receptor beta chains sequenced from a single sample in a study of blood T cells in healthy people across ages (dated by TCRdb to between 2014 and 2016). Library preparation employed 5' RACE. Sequencing was performed on an Illumina HiSeq 2500. A second about 7 to 11 cycle PCR used a sample-barcoded 5' primer and a J-beta primer mix. TCRdb trimmed the raw reads at Q25, called clones with MiXCR and kept productive beta chains. Rows with a matching CDR3 protein are joined into one entry that keeps the most common DNA and genes. The sample yields about 800,000 distinct CDR3 sequences; 58% were counted once. The top ten clonotypes cover around 22% of the sample. Specimen: blood. The receptors here all came from a man aged 25-45 years in good health.

This chain uses TRBV4-2 with TRBJ1-2; 10 nucleotides line up with TRBD1. CDR1 is LGHNA, CDR2 YNFKEQ, per germline. Unmatched junction bases numbered 3, after V lost 2 bases and J lost 6 bases. The CDR3 is 14 amino acids. The CDR3 is CASSQPGTGDGYTF. DNA of the CDR3: TGTGCCAGCAGCCAACCTGGGACAGGGGATGGCTACACCTTC.

Note on this clonotype: One junction end does not reproduce the germline sequence, and a read error may be involved. The chain is built from TRBV6-2 or TRBV6-3 and TRBJ2-7; D remains unclear. CDR3 length equals 13 residues. In germline, CDR1 is MNHEY, CDR2 SVGEGT. In nucleotides, the CDR3 is TGTGCCGGCAGTCCACAGCCGAACTACGAGCAGTACTTC. It translates to CAGSPQPNYEQYF.

The J gene is TRBJ2-1, the V gene TRBV28, with D maybe TRBD2 (5 bases). V was cut by 5 bases and J by 5 bases, with 7 bases left in between. The CDR3 totals 12 residues. The germline gives CDR1 MDHEN, CDR2 SYDVKM. CDR3 nucleotide sequence: TGTGCCAGCAGTATGGAGGACAATGAGCAGTTCTTC. Protein: CASSMEDNEQFF.

V and J are TRBV29-1 and TRBJ1-2; D remains ambiguous. This CDR3 comprises 14 residues. Per the germline V gene, CDR1 is SQVTM and CDR2 is ANQGSEA. V was shortened by 1 base and J by 1 base, with 10 bases between the two germline ends. The DNA of the CDR3 is TGCAGCGTTGAAGCGAGACACCATAACTATGGCTACACCTTC. Its protein is CSVEARHHNYGYTF.

V and J are TRBV7-9 and TRBJ1-2; D not resolved. Per the germline V gene, CDR1 is SEHNR and CDR2 is FQNEAQ (reference sequence). Trimming pared 5 bases from V and 3 bases from J, leaving 19 bases between. CDR3 size: 16 residues. The CDR3 sequence is CASSHPREGKDYGYTF. The CDR3 nucleotides read TGTGCCAGCAGCCATCCTCGGGAGGGCAAGGACTATGGCTACACCTTC. The variable domain in full, with the rest retrieved from reference TRBV7-9 and TRBJ1-2, is DTGVSQNPRHKITKRGQNVTFRCDPISEHNRLYWYRQTLGQGPEFLTYFQNEAQLEKSRLLSDRFSAERPKGSFSTLEIQRTEQGDSAMYLCASSHPREGKDYGYTFGSGTRLTVV.

This clonotype has just a few counts. The rearrangement links TRBV7-3 to TRBJ2-5, with 11 positions matching TRBD2. The CDR3 length is 15 residues. J gave up 4 bases and V 5 bases, and 6 bases lay outside the gene matches. Per the germline V gene, CDR1 is SGHTA and CDR2 is FQGTGA. The CDR3 is CASSPTSGILETQYF. CDR3 nucleotides: TGTGCCAGCAGCCCGACTAGCGGGATTTTAGAGACCCAGTACTTC. The full variable domain, with the rest looked up from reference TRBV7-3 and TRBJ2-5, is GAGVSQTPSNKVTEKGKYVELRCDPISGHTALYWYRQSLGQGPEFLIYFQGTGAADDSGLPNDRFFAVRPEGSVSTLKIQRTERGDSAVYLCASSPTSGILETQYFGPGTRLLVL.

V and J are TRBV7-2 and TRBJ2-3, with D possibly matching TRBD2 (6 bases). Germline V gene sequence: CDR1 SGHTA, CDR2 FQGNSA. Trimming took 3 bases from V and 0 from J, leaving 16 bases between them. CDR3 length: 17 residues. The DNA of the CDR3 is TGTGCCAGCAGCTTGAGGGACTCAGCCCTTAGCACAGATACGCAGTATTTT. It encodes CASSLRDSALSTDTQYF.

J is TRBJ1-2 and V is TRBV10-3, with D tentatively TRBD1 (5 bases). Trimming removed 3 bases from V and 4 bases from J, with 15 bases in between. Per germline, CDR1 ENHRY and CDR2 SYGVKD. The CDR3 is made up of 15 amino acids. The CDR3 DNA follows: TGTGCCATCAGTGAAGGTTGGGGGTTGGGCTATGGCTACACCTTC. Residues: CAISEGWGLGYGYTF.

In the case of this clonotype: At one end, the junction sequence differs from germline, possibly due to a read error. V is TRBV12-3 or TRBV12-4 and J is TRBJ2-5; TRBD2 agrees at 9 bases. The CDR3 is made up of 15 amino acids. As DNA, the CDR3 is TGTGCCAGCGGTGGGCTAGCGGGGAGACAAGGGACCCAGTACTTC. Amino acids: CASGGLAGRQGTQYF.

There are a few counts of this clonotype. The gene calls are TRBV29-1 and TRBJ2-1; 8 nucleotides match TRBD1. Germline CDR1 SQVTM, CDR2 ANQGSEA. The ends lost 7 bases at V and 7 bases at J; junction bases unmatched: 12. The CDR3 runs to 14 residues. The CDR3 loop is CSDRTGITPNEQFF. DNA for the CDR3: TGCAGCGACCGGACAGGGATAACCCCGAATGAGCAGTTCTTC.

Only one count was recorded for this clonotype. This chain uses TRBV4-2 with TRBJ2-1, with D unclear. This CDR3 has 15 residues. V lost 2 bases, J lost 7 bases, and 15 bases lay in between. CDR1 is LGHNA and CDR2 is YNFKEQ in the germline V gene. The CDR3 nucleotides read TGTGCCAGCAGCCAACCAGCGACCCGAATGAATGAGCAGTTCTTC. Protein product: CASSQPATRMNEQFF.

In its sample, this clonotype was seen a few times. The rearrangement links TRBV7-2 to TRBJ2-1; 9 nucleotides align to TRBD1. Trimming took 3 bases from V and 0 from J; bases not matched to a gene: 9. The CDR3 runs 18 residues. CDR1 is SGHTA, CDR2 FQGNSA, per germline. The DNA of the CDR3 is TGTGCCAGCAGCTTCCGGGACAGGGAGGATAGCTCCTACAATGAGCAGTTCTTC. Protein sequence: CASSFRDREDSSYNEQFF.

Only a few counts were recorded for this clonotype. The chain carries TRBV7-9 and TRBJ2-4; no definite D call. V dropped 1 base and J dropped 2 bases, with 9 bases sitting between them. Germline V gene lookup returns CDR1 SEHNR and CDR2 FQNEAQ (reference sequence). The CDR3 runs 15 residues. DNA of the CDR3: TGTGCCAGCAGCTTAGATGTGGGGTCCAAAAACATTCAGTACTTC. Residues: CASSLDVGSKNIQYF.

The chain employs TRBV10-3 and TRBJ2-7, with a possible D match to TRBD1 (6 bases). From germline, CDR1 is ENHRY and CDR2 SYGVKD. V lost 6 bases and J lost 3, with 12 bases in between. The CDR3 has 13 amino acids. CDR3 loop: CAIRYREDYEQYF. CDR3 sequence (DNA): TGTGCCATCAGATACAGGGAAGACTACGAGCAGTACTTC.

The rearrangement uses TRBV4-2 and TRBJ2-5; 7 bases are a match to TRBD2. V was pared by 4 bases and J by 2 bases, with 10 bases of the junction left unmatched. The CDR3 totals 16 residues. Germline-derived CDR1 and CDR2 are LGHNA and YNFKEQ. DNA for the CDR3: TGTGCCAGCAGCCCCCAGGCTCGGGGGGAACAAGAGACCCAGTACTTC. Its translation is CASSPQARGEQETQYF.

The V gene is TRBV28, the J gene TRBJ2-1; TRBD2 aligns across 10 bases. The CDR3 loop spans 16 amino acids. The germline V gene encodes CDR1 MDHEN and CDR2 SYDVKM. V was pared by 2 bases and J by 8 bases, with 9 bases of the junction left unmatched. CDR3 amino acids: CASSLDKREGQYEQFF. The CDR3 region has the DNA TGTGCCAGCAGTTTAGATAAGCGGGAGGGCCAATATGAGCAGTTCTTC.

This clonotype was counted a few times. The CDR3 region has the DNA TGTGCCAGCAGCGTAGATCTCAAGACAGGGGACTCTGGCTACACCTTC. Amino acids: CASSVDLKTGDSGYTF. This chain links TRBV9 with TRBJ1-2; 8 nucleotides match TRBD1. Unmatched junction bases numbered 11, after V lost 0 bases and J lost 7 bases. The germline V gene has CDR1 SGDLS and CDR2 YYNGEE. The length of the CDR3 is 16 residues.

Only one count was recorded for this clonotype. The chain uses TRBV28 and TRBJ1-1; D call uncertain. The CDR3 length is 14 residues. Germline CDR1 reads MDHEN; CDR2 reads SYDVKM. Trimming took 4 bases from V and 3 from J, leaving 12 bases between them. The CDR3 DNA reads TGTGCCAGCAGTTCACCAGGCTCAGACACTGAAGCTTTCTTT. Translating it yields CASSSPGSDTEAFF.

The J gene is TRBJ2-3, the V gene TRBV5-5; the D gene is possibly TRBD2 (5 bases). Looked up from germline, CDR1 is SGHKS and CDR2 is YYEKEE (reference sequence). The CDR3 consists of 15 residues. V was clipped by 1 base and J by 2 bases, with 11 bases between them. In nucleotides, the CDR3 is TGTGCCAGCAGCTTGTGGACTGAGTTCACAGATACGCAGTATTTT. It codes for CASSLWTEFTDTQYF. The whole variable domain, filled in from reference TRBV5-5 and TRBJ2-3, reads DAGVTQSPTHLIKTRGQQVTLRCSPISGHKSVSWYQQVLGQGPQFIFQYYEKEERGRGNFPDRFSARQFPNYSSELNVNALLLGDSALYLCASSLWTEFTDTQYFGPGTRLTVL.

V and J are TRBV13 and TRBJ2-1; 12 bases match TRBD2. CDR3 size: 17 residues. After removal of 0 bases from V and 5 bases from J, the junction contained 5 bases not matched to a gene. Germline V gene lookup returns CDR1 PRHDT and CDR2 FYEKMQ (reference sequence). The CDR3 nucleotides read TGTGCCAGCAGCTTAGGTGCTAGCGGGAGGGGCGACAATGAGCAGTTCTTC. Translated: CASSLGASGRGDNEQFF.

V is TRBV20-1 and J is TRBJ1-2; weak D call: TRBD1 (5 bases). Germline CDR1 and CDR2: DFQATT and SNEGSKA (reference sequence). This CDR3 has 14 amino acids. V was trimmed by 5 bases and J by 8 bases, leaving 21 bases between them. CDR3 nucleotide sequence: TGCAGTGCTCGCACCCAGGGCCCGTCGCGCGGCTACACCTTC. The encoded protein is CSARTQGPSRGYTF.

The rearrangement joins TRBV7-2 to TRBJ2-4; 7 positions agree with TRBD1. The tail of the sequence fits TRBJ2-7 better, so the J call may be wrong. Germline CDR1 and CDR2: SGHTA and FQGNSA. This CDR3 is 15 amino acids long. CDR3 in amino acids: CASSSGIRGPYEQYF. The CDR3 coding sequence is TGTGCCAGCAGCTCCGGTATTAGGGGGCCCTACGAGCAGTACTTC.

This clonotype appeared a few times. This chain links TRBV2 with TRBJ2-7; TRBD2 agrees at 13 bases. Germline assignment: CDR1 SNHLY and CDR2 FYNNEI. Unmatched junction bases numbered 10, after V lost 5 bases and J lost 0 bases. This CDR3 is built from 18 residues. CDR3 in amino acids: CASSNAGTSGAYSYEQYF. DNA for the CDR3: TGTGCCAGCAGTAACGCCGGGACTAGCGGGGCCTACTCCTACGAGCAGTACTTC.

The chain combines TRBV4-3 with TRBJ1-2; D gene unclear. In germline, CDR1 is LGHNA, CDR2 YSLEER. Trimming removed 2 bases from V and 13 bases from J, with 17 bases in between. The CDR3 totals 13 residues. DNA for the CDR3: TGCGCCAGCAGCCAAAGCACAGCCGGAGGTTGCACCTTC. This translates into CASSQSTAGGCTF.

This chain connects TRBV27 to TRBJ1-1; D not certain. Per the germline V gene, CDR1 is MNHEY and CDR2 is SMNVEV (reference sequence). Trimming took off 4 bases at V and 4 bases at J, with 13 bases between the two ends. The CDR3 is 14 residues long. CDR3 sequence: CASSSRANLTEAFF. The CDR3, as DNA: TGTGCCAGCAGTTCTCGGGCCAACCTCACTGAAGCTTTCTTT.

A word on this clonotype: A much more abundant neighbour one base away suggests this may be a read error. The chain employs TRBV6-2 or TRBV6-3 and TRBJ2-5; D gene unclear. CDR3 length: 10 amino acids. CDR1 MNHEY and CDR2 SVGEGT come from the germline V gene. The CDR3 is CAGSEETQYF. The DNA for the CDR3 is TGTGCCGGCAGTGAAGAGACCCAGTACTTC.

This sequence joins TRBV4-2 and TRBJ1-1; D might be TRBD1 (5 bases). The V gene's germline CDR1 is LGHNA and CDR2 YNFKEQ. Trimming removed 2 bases at V and 10 bases at J, with 20 bases between. The CDR3 consists of 15 residues. CDR3 sequence: CASSQLLDKGQVAFF. The CDR3 DNA follows: TGTGCCAGCAGCCAACTTCTGGACAAGGGTCAGGTAGCTTTCTTT.

The chain combines TRBV27 with TRBJ2-5; maybe TRBD2 (7 bases). The J call is doubtful: the DNA matches TRBJ2-7 better. This CDR3 has 14 residues. CDR1 and CDR2 (germline): MNHEY, SMNVEV (reference sequence). CDR3 in amino acids: CATWGREKPHEQYF. For the CDR3, the DNA is TGTGCCACCTGGGGGCGGGAGAAGCCCCACGAGCAGTACTTC.

This clonotype showed up just once. The chain recombines TRBV5-1 with TRBJ1-2; a possible D gene is TRBD1 (5 bases). The germline V and J ends were trimmed by 9 bases and 2 bases, with 23 bases remaining between them. CDR1 is SGHRS and CDR2 is YFSETQ in the germline V gene. The CDR3 contains 16 residues. The CDR3 nucleotides read TGCGCCAACTCCGCGCCGGCGGGGGGATGGAACTATGGCTACACCTTC. Translating gives CANSAPAGGWNYGYTF.